This T cell receptor (beta chain) was documented in a study of beta chain features in type 1 diabetes. Across the study: There was similarity between patients and healthy donors in age, gender and cell yields. Findings and caveats of the study: Highly expressing activated T cells could be over-counted with a cDNA template. For type 1 diabetes patients, VDJ junctions showed fewer insertions and more deletions.

Comment on this clone: The antigen remains undetermined.

Germline V gene lookup returns CDR1 MNHEY and CDR2 SVGAGI. V was pared by 0 bases and J by 0 bases, with 3 bases of the junction left unmatched. The CDR3 length is 16 residues. Every isolated RNA sample was fully reverse transcribed, so sequencing captured expressed TCRB transcripts. Produced via immunoSEQ multiplex PCR; TCRdb's table is partial and in-frame only. This table has about 900,000 clones, under 20% appearing once. The rearrangement uses TRBV6-5 and TRBJ2-7, with 9 bases fitting TRBD2. The specimen was naive CD4+ T cells from blood. The clonotype comes from a young woman in good health. As DNA, the CDR3 is TGTGCCAGCAGTTACTCTCTAGCGGGAACCTCCTACGAGCAGTACTTC. This encodes CASSYSLAGTSYEQYF.